One sample yielded the 6 T cell receptor beta chains listed below, sequenced in a study of blood T cell repertoires in COVID-19. Profiling relied on immunoSEQ multiplex PCR, and the TCRdb table lists in-frame clones only, not all of them. The sample has under 200,000 clones, about 89% seen once. The source material was PBMCs or T cells enriched from blood (not recorded which). The receptors derive from a young woman who had recovered from COVID-19.

V and J are TRBV7-9 and TRBJ2-1; no reliable D call. With 4 bases removed from V and 8 bases from J, the gap between germline ends came to 6 bases. The germline gives CDR1 SEHNR, CDR2 FQNEAQ (reference sequence). The CDR3 contains 11 residues. The CDR3 coding sequence is TGTGCCAGCAGCTACAACCATGAGCAGTTCTTC. It yields the protein CASSYNHEQFF. The full variable domain, in which reference TRBV7-9 and TRBJ2-1 provide the parts outside the CDR3, is DTGVSQNPRHKITKRGQNVTFRCDPISEHNRLYWYRQTLGQGPEFLTYFQNEAQLEKSRLLSDRFSAERPKGSFSTLEIQRTEQGDSAMYLCASSYNHEQFFGPGTRLTVL.

A single count supports this clone. Other nucleotide sequences from this sample produce the same CDR3. The rearrangement uses TRBV28 and TRBJ1-5; D not resolved. CDR1 is MDHEN and CDR2 is SYDVKM in the germline V gene. This CDR3 is 14 amino acids long. V was clipped by 6 bases and J by 0 bases, with 9 bases between them. The CDR3: CASRRSGSNQPQHF. The CDR3 DNA is TGTGCCAGCAGGCGGAGTGGTAGCAATCAGCCCCAGCATTTT.

The chain couples TRBV3-1 (or the pseudogene TRBV3-2) to TRBJ2-7; 7 bases map to TRBD2. With 0 bases clipped from V and 1 base from J, the junction kept 3 bases outside the gene matches. Looked up from germline, CDR1 is LGHDT and CDR2 is YNNKEL (reference sequence). The CDR3 is made up of 15 amino acids. CDR3 bases: TGTGCCAGCAGCCAAGATAAAGCGGGATCCTACGAGCAGTACTTC. Its translation is CASSQDKAGSYEQYF.

The CDR3 reads CASSQDPAGNTDTQYF. CDR3 DNA sequence: TGCGCCAGCAGCCAAGATCCAGCGGGGAACACAGATACGCAGTATTTT. V and J are TRBV4-3 and TRBJ2-3, with 7 bases matching TRBD2. The V gene end was trimmed by 0 bases and the J gene end by 2 bases; junction bases not matched to a gene: 5. Per the germline V gene, CDR1 is LGHNA and CDR2 is YSLEER. The CDR3 spans 16 residues.

This chain connects TRBV19 to TRBJ1-6; perhaps TRBD1 as D (6 bases). CDR3 length: 15 residues. Trimming took off 8 bases at V and 13 bases at J, with 24 bases between the two ends. Germline V lookup: CDR1 LNHDA, CDR2 SQIVND (reference sequence). In DNA, the CDR3 is TGTGCCAGTCTACCCGGGGGGGCGGATAGGACGCCCCTCCACTTT. Encoded protein: CASLPGGADRTPLHF.

The V gene is TRBV11-3, the J gene TRBJ2-1; 7 positions match TRBD2. This CDR3 has 16 residues. V lost 6 bases and J lost 6; bases outside the gene matches: 14. Germline V gene lookup returns CDR1 SGHNT and CDR2 YENEEA. CDR3 nucleotide sequence: TGTGCCAGCAGTTCCACGAAGGGAGGGGATTTCAATGAGCAGTTCTTC. Translated, it gives CASSSTKGGDFNEQFF. The full variable domain, completed using reference TRBV11-3 and TRBJ2-1, is EAGVVQSPRYKIIEKKQPVAFWCNPISGHNTLYWYLQNLGQGPELLIRYENEEAVDDSQLPKDRFSAERLKGVDSTLKIQPAELGDSAVYLCASSSTKGGDFNEQFFGPGTRLTVL.